Described below is a single T cell receptor (beta chain) sequence and its context. Sequencing used immunoSEQ multiplex PCR; TCRdb keeps in-frame clones, though not all of them. The sample records over 55,000 clones, around 83% being singletons. These data come from a study of OX40 agonist ivuxolimab in advanced cancers. Sequenced material: CD4+ or CD8+ T cells sorted from blood, taken in a trial of the OX40 agonist ivuxolimab. This TCR derives from an adult with an advanced solid tumor such as melanoma, head and neck, liver or kidney cancer.

The DNA of the CDR3 is TGCAGCGGCGGGACGGACACTGAAGCTTTCTTT. This translates into CSGGTDTEAFF. The chain has TRBV29-1 and TRBJ1-1; D may be TRBD1 (5 bases). Trimming took 7 bases from V and 3 from J, leaving 9 bases between them. Looked up from germline, CDR1 is SQVTM and CDR2 is ANQGSEA. This CDR3 has 11 residues. The full variable domain, its missing parts supplied by reference TRBV29-1 and TRBJ1-1, is SAVISQKPSRDICQRGTSLTIQCQVDSQVTMMFWYRQQPGQSLTLIATANQGSEATYESGFVIDKFPISRPNLTFSTLTVSNMSPEDSSIYLCSGGTDTEAFFGQGTRLTVV.